This T cell receptor beta chain was profiled in a study of blood T cell repertoires in COVID-19. The wider study: The United States, Italy and Spain were the sources of the acute and convalescent COVID-19 samples.

Trimming cost V 1 base and J 6 bases; bases outside gene matches: 5. The germline gives CDR1 SGHDT, CDR2 YYEEEE. The CDR3 contains 15 residues. Per the authors' pipeline: From reference gene primer amplification, estimates of nucleated cell counts were derived. TCRdb keeps only in-frame clones here, not all; method: immunoSEQ multiplex PCR. That table is the source of V, J and clone size, and D and trimming were worked out from the DNA. Of about 80,000 clones listed, around 81% are singletons. Sequencing was performed on peripheral blood. This sequence joins TRBV5-6 and TRBJ1-5; 9 positions match TRBD1. The TCR originated in a human donor in a cohort sampled during active COVID-19. The CDR3 DNA reads as TGTGCCAGCAGCTTGTCCCCGGGACAGGGTCAGCCCCAGCATTTT. Protein: CASSLSPGQGQPQHF. Full variable domain (outside the CDR3, taken from reference TRBV5-6 and TRBJ1-5): DAGVTQSPTHLIKTRGQQVTLRCSPKSGHDTVSWYQQALGQGPQFIFQYYEEEERQRGNFPDRFSGHQFPNYSSELNVNALLLGDSALYLCASSLSPGQGQPQHFGDGTRLSIL.